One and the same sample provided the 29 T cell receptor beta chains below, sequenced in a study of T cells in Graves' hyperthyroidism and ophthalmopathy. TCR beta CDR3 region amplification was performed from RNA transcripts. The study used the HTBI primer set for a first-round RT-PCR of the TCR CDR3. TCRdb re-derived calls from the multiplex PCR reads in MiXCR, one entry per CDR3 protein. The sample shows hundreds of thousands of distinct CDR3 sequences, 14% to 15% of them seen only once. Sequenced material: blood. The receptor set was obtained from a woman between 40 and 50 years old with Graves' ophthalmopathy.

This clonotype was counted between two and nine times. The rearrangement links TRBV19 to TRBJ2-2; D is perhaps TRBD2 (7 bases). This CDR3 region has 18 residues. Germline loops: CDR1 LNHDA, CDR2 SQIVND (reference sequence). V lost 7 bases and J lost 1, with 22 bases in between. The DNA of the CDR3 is TGTGCCAGTACCCCCACAGGGAGGGAAGGGAAGAACACCGGGGAGCTGTTTTTT. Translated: CASTPTGREGKNTGELFF. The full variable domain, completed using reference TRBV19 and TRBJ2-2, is DGGITQSPKYLFRKEGQNVTLSCEQNLNHDAMYWYRQDPGQGLRLIYYSQIVNDFQKGDIAEGYSVSREKKESFPLTVTSAQKNPTAFYLCASTPTGREGKNTGELFFGEGSRLTVL.

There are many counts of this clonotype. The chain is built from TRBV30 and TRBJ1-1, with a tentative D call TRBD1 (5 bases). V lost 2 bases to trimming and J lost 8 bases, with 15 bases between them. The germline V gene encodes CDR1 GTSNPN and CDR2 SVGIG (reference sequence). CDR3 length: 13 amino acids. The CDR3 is CAWSLGTVREAFF. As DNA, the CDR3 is TGTGCCTGGAGTTTGGGGACGGTTCGAGAAGCTTTCTTT.

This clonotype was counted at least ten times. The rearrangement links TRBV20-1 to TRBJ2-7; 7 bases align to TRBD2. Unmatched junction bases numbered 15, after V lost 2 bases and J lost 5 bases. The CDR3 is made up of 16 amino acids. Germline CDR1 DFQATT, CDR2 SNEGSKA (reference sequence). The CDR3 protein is CSARREEAGTLDEQYF. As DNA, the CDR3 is TGCAGTGCTAGACGGGAGGAGGCCGGGACTTTAGACGAGCAGTACTTC.

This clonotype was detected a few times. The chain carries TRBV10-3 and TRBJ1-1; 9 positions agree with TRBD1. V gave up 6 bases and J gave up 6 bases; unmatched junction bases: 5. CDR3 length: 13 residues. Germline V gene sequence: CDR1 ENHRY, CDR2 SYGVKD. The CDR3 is CAIRTGGGPEAFF. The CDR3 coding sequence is TGTGCCATCAGGACAGGGGGGGGCCCTGAAGCTTTCTTT.

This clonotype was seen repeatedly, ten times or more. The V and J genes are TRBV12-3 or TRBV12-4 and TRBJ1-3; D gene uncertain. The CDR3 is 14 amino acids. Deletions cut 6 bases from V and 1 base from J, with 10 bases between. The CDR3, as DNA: TGTGCCAGCAGCATAGCGGGTTCTGGAAACACCATATATTTT. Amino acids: CASSIAGSGNTIYF.

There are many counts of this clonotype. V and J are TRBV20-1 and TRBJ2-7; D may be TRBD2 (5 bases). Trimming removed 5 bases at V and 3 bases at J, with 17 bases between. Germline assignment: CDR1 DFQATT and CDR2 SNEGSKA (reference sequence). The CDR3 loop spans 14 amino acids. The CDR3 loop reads CSAGPRDSFYEQYF. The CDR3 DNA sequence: TGCAGTGCTGGACCCCGGGATTCATTCTACGAGCAGTACTTC.

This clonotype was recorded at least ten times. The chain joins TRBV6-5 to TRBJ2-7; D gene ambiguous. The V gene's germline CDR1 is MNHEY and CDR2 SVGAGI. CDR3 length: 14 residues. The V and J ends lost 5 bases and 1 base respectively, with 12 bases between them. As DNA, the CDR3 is TGTGCCAGCAGTCCCTCGAGTGGTTCCTACGAGCAGTACTTC. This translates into CASSPSSGSYEQYF.

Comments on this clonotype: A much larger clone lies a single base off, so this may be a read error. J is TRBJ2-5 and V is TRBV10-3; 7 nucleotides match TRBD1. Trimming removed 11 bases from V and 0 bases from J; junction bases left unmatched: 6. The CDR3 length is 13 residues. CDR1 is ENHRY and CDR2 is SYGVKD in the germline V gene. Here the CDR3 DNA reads TGTGCCCCGGGACAGTCGTACCAAGAGACCCAGTACTTC. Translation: CAPGQSYQETQYF.

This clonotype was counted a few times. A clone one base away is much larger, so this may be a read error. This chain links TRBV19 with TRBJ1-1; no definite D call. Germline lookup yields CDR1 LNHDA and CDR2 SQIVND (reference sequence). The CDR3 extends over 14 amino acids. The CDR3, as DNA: TGTGCCAGTAGTATGTTTGGTGGGAACACTGAAGCTCTCTTT. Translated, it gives CASSMFGGNTEALF.

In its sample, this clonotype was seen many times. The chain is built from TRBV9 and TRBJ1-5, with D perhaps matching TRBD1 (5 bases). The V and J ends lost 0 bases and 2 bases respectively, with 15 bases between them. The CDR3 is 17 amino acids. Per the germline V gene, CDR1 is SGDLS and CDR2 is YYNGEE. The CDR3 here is CASSVGPGQGGNQPQHF. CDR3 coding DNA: TGTGCCAGCAGCGTAGGTCCAGGGCAGGGCGGCAATCAGCCCCAGCATTTT.

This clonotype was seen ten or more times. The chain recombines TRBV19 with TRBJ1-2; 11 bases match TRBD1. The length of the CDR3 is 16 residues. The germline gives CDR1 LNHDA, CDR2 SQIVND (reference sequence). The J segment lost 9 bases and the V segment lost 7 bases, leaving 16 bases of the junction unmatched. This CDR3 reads CASIPRTGGADLRYTF. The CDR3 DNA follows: TGTGCCAGTATCCCGAGGACAGGGGGCGCGGATCTTCGCTACACCTTC.

The DNA for the CDR3 is TGCGCCAGCAGCCCGGACCGGGACAGGGGCGGAGAGACCCAGTACTTC. This codes for CASSPDRDRGGETQYF. This rearrangement joins TRBV5-1 to TRBJ2-5; 10 bases match TRBD1. The germline V gene has CDR1 SGHRS and CDR2 YFSETQ. There are 16 residues in the CDR3. V lost 4 bases to trimming and J lost 4 bases; unmatched junction nucleotides: 10.

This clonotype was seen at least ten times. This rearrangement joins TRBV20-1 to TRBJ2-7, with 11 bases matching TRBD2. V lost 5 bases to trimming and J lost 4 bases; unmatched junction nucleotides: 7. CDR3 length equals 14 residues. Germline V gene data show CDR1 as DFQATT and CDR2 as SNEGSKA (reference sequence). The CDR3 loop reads CSASTGTSGYEQYF. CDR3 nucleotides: TGCAGTGCTTCCACCGGGACTAGCGGTTACGAGCAGTACTTC.

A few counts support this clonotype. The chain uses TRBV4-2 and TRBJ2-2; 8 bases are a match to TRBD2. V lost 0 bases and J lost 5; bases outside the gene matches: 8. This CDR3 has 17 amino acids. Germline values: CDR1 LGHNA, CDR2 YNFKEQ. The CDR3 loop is CASSQDRGTRRTGELFF. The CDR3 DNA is TGTGCCAGCAGCCAAGATCGAGGGACTAGAAGGACCGGGGAGCTGTTTTTT.

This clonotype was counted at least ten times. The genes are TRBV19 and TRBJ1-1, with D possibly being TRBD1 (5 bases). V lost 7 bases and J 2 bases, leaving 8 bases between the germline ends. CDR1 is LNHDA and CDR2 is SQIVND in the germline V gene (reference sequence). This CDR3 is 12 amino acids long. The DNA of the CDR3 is TGTGCCAGTACCCAGGGCAACACTGAAGCTTTCTTT. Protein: CASTQGNTEAFF.

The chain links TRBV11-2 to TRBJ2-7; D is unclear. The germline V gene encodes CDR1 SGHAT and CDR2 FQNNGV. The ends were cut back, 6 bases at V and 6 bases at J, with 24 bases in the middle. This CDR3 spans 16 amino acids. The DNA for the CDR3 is TGTGCCAGCAGTGATATGCGGTCCCACGCACGGAGCGAGCAGTACTTC. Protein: CASSDMRSHARSEQYF. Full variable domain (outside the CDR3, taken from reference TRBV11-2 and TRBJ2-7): EAGVAQSPRYKIIEKRQSVAFWCNPISGHATLYWYQQILGQGPKLLIQFQNNGVVDDSQLPKDRFSAERLKGVDSTLKIQPAKLEDSAVYLCASSDMRSHARSEQYFGPGTRLTVT.

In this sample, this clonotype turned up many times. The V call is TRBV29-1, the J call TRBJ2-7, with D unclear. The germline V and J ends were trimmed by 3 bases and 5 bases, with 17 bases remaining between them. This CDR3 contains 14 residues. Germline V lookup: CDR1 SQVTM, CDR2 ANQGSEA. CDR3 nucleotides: TGCAGCGTTGAGGACCCAGGCGGTCTGGACGAGCAGTACTTC. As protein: CSVEDPGGLDEQYF.

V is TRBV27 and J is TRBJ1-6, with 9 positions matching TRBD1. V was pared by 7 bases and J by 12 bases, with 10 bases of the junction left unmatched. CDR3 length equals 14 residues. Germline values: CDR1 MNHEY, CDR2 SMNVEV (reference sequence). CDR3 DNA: TGTGCCAGCACAGCCGGGACAGGGATAGGACCCCTCCACTTT. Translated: CASTAGTGIGPLHF.

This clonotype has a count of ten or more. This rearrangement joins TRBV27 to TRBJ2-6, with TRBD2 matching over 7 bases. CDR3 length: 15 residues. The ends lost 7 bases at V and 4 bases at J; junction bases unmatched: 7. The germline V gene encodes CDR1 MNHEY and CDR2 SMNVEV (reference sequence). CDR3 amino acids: CASTTAGTGANVLTF. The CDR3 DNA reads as TGTGCCAGCACCACAGCGGGGACCGGGGCCAACGTCCTGACTTTC.

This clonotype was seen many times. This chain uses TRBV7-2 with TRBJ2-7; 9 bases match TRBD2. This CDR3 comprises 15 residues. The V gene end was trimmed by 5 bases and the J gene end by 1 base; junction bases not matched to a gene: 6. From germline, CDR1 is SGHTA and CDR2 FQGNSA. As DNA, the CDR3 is TGTGCCAGCAGCCAGGCCCTAGCGGGGTCCTACGAGCAGTACTTC. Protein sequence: CASSQALAGSYEQYF.

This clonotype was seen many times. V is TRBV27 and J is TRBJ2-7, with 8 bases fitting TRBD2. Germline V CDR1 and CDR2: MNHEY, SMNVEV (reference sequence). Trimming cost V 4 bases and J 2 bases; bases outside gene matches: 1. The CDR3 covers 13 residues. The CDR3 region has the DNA TGTGCCAGCAGTTCGGGACTAGCCTACGAGCAGTACTTC. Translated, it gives CASSSGLAYEQYF.

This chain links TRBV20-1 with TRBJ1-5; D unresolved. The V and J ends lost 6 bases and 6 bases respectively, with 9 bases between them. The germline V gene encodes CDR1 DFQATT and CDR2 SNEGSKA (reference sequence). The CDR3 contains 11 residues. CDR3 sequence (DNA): TGCAGTGCCACAACGGGTCAGCCCCAGCATTTT. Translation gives CSATTGQPQHF.

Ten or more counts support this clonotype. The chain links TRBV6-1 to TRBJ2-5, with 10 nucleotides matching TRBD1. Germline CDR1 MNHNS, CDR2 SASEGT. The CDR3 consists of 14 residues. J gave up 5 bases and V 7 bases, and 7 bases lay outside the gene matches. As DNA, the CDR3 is TGTGCCAGCAACCGGGACAGGGGAAGGGAGACCCAGTACTTC. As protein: CASNRDRGRETQYF.

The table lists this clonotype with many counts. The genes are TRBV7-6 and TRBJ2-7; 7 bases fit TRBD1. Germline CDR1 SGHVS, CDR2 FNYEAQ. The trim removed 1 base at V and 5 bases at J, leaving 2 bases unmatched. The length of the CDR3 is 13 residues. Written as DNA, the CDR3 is TGTGCCAGCAGCTTAGGAGGGACAGACGAGCAGTACTTC. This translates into CASSLGGTDEQYF.

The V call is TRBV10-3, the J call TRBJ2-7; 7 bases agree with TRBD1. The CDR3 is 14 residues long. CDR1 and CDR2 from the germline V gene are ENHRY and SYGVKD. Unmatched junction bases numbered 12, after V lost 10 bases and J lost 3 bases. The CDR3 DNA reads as TGTGCCACGGAAAATAGACAGGGATTCTACGAGCAGTACTTC. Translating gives CATENRQGFYEQYF.

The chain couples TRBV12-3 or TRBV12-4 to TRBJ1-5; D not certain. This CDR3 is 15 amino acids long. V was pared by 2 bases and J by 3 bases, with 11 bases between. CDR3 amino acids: CASSLTTSPNQPQHF. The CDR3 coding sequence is TGTGCCAGCAGTTTAACCACAAGTCCCAATCAGCCCCAGCATTTT.

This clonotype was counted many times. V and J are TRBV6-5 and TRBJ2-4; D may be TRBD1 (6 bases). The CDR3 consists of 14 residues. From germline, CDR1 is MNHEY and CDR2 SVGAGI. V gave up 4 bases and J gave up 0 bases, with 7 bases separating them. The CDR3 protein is CASSSGVAKNIQYF. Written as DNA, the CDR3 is TGTGCCAGCAGTTCAGGGGTAGCCAAAAACATTCAGTACTTC.

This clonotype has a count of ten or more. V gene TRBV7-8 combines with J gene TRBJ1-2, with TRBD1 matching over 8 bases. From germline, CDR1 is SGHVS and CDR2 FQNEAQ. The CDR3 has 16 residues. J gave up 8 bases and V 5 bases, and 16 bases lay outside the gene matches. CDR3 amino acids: CASSPSYTGQGYGYTF. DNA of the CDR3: TGTGCCAGCAGCCCCTCGTATACTGGACAGGGTTACGGCTACACCTTC.

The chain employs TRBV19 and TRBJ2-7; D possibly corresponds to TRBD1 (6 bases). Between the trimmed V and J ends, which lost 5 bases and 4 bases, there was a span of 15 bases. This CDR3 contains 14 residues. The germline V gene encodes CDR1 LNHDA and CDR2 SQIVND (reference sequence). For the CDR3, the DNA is TGTGCCAGTAGTTCCCGGGACACACTATACGAGCAGTACTTC. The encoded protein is CASSSRDTLYEQYF.